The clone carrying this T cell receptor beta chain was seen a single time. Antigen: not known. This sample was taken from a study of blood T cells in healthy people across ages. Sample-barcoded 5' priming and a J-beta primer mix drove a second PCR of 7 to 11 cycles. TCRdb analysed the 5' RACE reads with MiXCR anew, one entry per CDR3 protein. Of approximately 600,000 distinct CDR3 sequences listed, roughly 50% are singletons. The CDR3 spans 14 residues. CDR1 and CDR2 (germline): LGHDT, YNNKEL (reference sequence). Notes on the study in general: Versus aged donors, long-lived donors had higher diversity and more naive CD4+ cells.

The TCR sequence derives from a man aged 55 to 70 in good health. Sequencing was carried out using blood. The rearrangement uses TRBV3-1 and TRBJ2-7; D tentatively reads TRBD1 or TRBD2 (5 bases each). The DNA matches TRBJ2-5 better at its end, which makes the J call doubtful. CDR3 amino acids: CASSQRSGTGTQYF. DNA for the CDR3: TGTGCCAGCAGCCAAAGGTCCGGGACGGGGACCCAGTACTTC.